The TCR beta chain under discussion was sequenced for a study of blood T cell repertoires in COVID-19. In the study overall: COVID-19 samples collected from the United States, Italy and Spain covered acute and convalescent phases.

Assay: immunoSEQ multiplex PCR; the TCRdb copy retains only in-frame clones and omits some. The table includes 35,000 to 45,000 clones, 78% detected once. Germline V gives CDR1 SGHDN, CDR2 FVKESK. The CDR3 contains 16 residues. V was pared by 1 base and J by 8 bases, with 18 bases between. What was sequenced was peripheral blood. This chain links TRBV14 with TRBJ2-1, with D possibly matching TRBD2 (6 bases). This TCR was recovered from an older man with acute or convalescent COVID-19. The CDR3 here is CASSQVGSAGWHEQFF. In DNA form, the CDR3 reads TGTGCCAGCAGCCAAGTAGGTAGCGCGGGGTGGCATGAGCAGTTCTTC.